The 9 T cell receptor beta chains in this list originate from one sample, sequenced in a study of OX40 agonist ivuxolimab in advanced cancers. Data came from immunoSEQ multiplex PCR; TCRdb stores just in-frame clones and leaves some out. The table has 39,000 or so clones, 85% to 90% seen once. Sequenced here: CD4+ or CD8+ T cells sorted from blood, sampled in a trial of the OX40 agonist ivuxolimab. All receptors derive from an adult with an advanced solid tumor such as melanoma, head and neck, liver or kidney cancer.

In nucleotides, the CDR3 is TGTGCCAGCAGCTTGGCCCTAGCGGGGGAGACCCAGTACTTC. This encodes CASSLALAGETQYF. The chain has TRBV7-9 and TRBJ2-5; TRBD2 matches 9 bases. CDR1 SEHNR and CDR2 FQNEAQ come from the germline V gene (reference sequence). The CDR3 runs 14 residues. Germline trimming cut 3 bases from V and 5 bases from J; bases unmatched to any gene: 4.

This rearrangement joins TRBV29-1 to TRBJ1-2; 10 bases line up with TRBD1. V lost 4 bases and J lost 8; bases outside the gene matches: 4. In germline, CDR1 is SQVTM, CDR2 ANQGSEA. The CDR3 is 12 residues long. The CDR3 spells CSVVGTGEGYTF. As DNA, the CDR3 is TGCAGCGTTGTAGGGACAGGGGAAGGCTACACCTTC.

The chain combines TRBV28 with TRBJ2-3; D unresolved. V dropped 6 bases and J dropped 4 bases, with 14 bases sitting between them. The CDR3 runs 14 residues. In germline, CDR1 is MDHEN, CDR2 SYDVKM. CDR3 coding DNA: TGTGCCAGCAGGCGAGCAGGCAGTTCAGATACGCAGTATTTT. Translated, it gives CASRRAGSSDTQYF.

CDR3: CASSQSPTVLGNTIYF. In DNA form, the CDR3 reads TGCGCCAGCAGCCAATCTCCGACAGTCCTCGGAAACACCATATATTTT. The chain links TRBV4-1 to TRBJ1-3, with D perhaps matching TRBD1 (5 bases). The V gene lost 2 bases and the J gene lost 4 bases, with 15 bases spanning the gap. Germline V CDR1 and CDR2: MGHRA, YSYEKL. There are 16 residues in the CDR3.

The chain couples TRBV5-1 to TRBJ1-3, with D unclear. This CDR3 has 12 residues. Germline CDR1 is SGHRS and CDR2 is YFSETQ. Trimming stripped 4 bases from V and 1 base from J, with 3 bases between. This chain's CDR3 is CASSDSGNTIYF. In nucleotides, the CDR3 is TGCGCCAGCAGCGATTCTGGAAACACCATATATTTT.

This chain uses TRBV5-1 with TRBJ2-7, with a tentative D call TRBD2 (6 bases). Germline values: CDR1 SGHRS, CDR2 YFSETQ. This CDR3 is 15 amino acids long. V lost 4 bases, J lost 0 bases, and 14 bases lay in between. The CDR3 DNA is TGCGCCAGCAGCGGCGGCGGGAATCCCTCCTACGAGCAGTACTTC. Translating it yields CASSGGGNPSYEQYF.

The chain uses TRBV19 and TRBJ2-3; the D gene could be TRBD1 or TRBD2 (6 bases each). Trimming left V 2 bases short and J 2 bases short, with 14 bases between. This CDR3 contains 16 residues. Germline CDR1 and CDR2: LNHDA and SQIVND (reference sequence). In nucleotides, the CDR3 is TGTGCCAGTAGTATATTCGGGGGACAAGCCACAGATACGCAGTATTTT. It specifies CASSIFGGQATDTQYF.

This sequence joins TRBV19 and TRBJ2-2; 8 nucleotides line up with TRBD2. The CDR3 is made up of 14 amino acids. V lost 7 bases and J lost 2; bases outside the gene matches: 3. From germline, CDR1 is LNHDA and CDR2 SQIVND (reference sequence). The CDR3 DNA sequence: TGTGCCAGTAAGCGGGGGTCCAACACCGGGGAGCTGTTTTTT. As protein: CASKRGSNTGELFF. Full variable domain (remainder filled in from reference TRBV19 and TRBJ2-2): DGGITQSPKYLFRKEGQNVTLSCEQNLNHDAMYWYRQDPGQGLRLIYYSQIVNDFQKGDIAEGYSVSREKKESFPLTVTSAQKNPTAFYLCASKRGSNTGELFFGEGSRLTVL.

The V gene is TRBV30, the J gene TRBJ1-2, with D unclear. The CDR3 is made up of 14 amino acids. Between the trimmed V and J ends, which lost 0 bases and 0 bases, there was a span of 8 bases. Germline CDR1 and CDR2: GTSNPN and SVGIG (reference sequence). CDR3 in amino acids: CAWSVGSTNYGYTF. The CDR3 DNA follows: TGTGCCTGGAGTGTAGGATCTACTAACTATGGCTACACCTTC.